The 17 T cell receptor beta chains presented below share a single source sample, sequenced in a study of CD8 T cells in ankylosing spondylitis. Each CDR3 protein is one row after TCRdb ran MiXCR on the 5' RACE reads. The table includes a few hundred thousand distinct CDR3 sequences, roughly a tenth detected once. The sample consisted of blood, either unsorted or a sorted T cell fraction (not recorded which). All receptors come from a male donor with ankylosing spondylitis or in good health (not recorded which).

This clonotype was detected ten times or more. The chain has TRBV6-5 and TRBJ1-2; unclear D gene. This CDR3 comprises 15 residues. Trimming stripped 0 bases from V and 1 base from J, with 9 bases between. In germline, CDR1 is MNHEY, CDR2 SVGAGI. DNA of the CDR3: TGTGCCAGCAGTTACTCGTTCAGAAATAACTATGGCTACACCTTC. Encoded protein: CASSYSFRNNYGYTF.

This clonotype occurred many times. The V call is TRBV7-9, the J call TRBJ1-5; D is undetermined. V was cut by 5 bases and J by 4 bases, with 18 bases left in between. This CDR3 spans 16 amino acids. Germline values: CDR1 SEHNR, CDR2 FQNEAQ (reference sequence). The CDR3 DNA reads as TGTGCCAGCAGCCATACCGGAACAGCGCTTAATCAGCCCCAGCATTTT. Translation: CASSHTGTALNQPQHF.

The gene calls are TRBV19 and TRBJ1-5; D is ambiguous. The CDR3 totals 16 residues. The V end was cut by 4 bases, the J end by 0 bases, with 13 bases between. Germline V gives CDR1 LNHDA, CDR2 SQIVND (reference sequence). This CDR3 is CASSTTYPRSNQPQHF. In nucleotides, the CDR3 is TGTGCCAGTAGTACCACCTATCCCCGTAGCAATCAGCCCCAGCATTTT.

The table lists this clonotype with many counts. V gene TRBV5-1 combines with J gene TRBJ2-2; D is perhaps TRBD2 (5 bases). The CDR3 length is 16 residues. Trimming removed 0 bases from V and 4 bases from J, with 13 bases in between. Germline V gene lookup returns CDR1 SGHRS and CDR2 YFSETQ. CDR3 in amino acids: CASSLGAVRVTGELFF. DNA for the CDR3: TGCGCCAGCAGCTTGGGTGCTGTGCGGGTCACCGGGGAGCTGTTTTTT.

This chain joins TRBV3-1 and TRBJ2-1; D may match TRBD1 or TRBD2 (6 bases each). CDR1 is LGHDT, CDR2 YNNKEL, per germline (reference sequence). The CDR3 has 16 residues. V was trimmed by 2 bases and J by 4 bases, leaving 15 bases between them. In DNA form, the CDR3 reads TGTGCCAGCAGCCAAAGTTGGGGGCGGGGTTACAATGAGCAGTTCTTC. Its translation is CASSQSWGRGYNEQFF.

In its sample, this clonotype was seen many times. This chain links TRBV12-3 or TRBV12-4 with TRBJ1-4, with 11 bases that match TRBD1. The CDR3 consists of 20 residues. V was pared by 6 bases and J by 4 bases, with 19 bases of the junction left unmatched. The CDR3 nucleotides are TGTGCCAGCAGCCGCACCCACGGACAGGGGGCCCCACTACTTAATGAAAAACTGTTTTTT. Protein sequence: CASSRTHGQGAPLLNEKLFF.

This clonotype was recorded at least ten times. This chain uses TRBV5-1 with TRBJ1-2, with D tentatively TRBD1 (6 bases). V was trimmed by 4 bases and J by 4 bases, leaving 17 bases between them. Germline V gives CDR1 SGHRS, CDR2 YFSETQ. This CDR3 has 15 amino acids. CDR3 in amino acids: CASSPLLDSAYGYTF. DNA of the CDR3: TGCGCCAGCAGCCCCTTATTGGACAGCGCCTATGGCTACACCTTC.

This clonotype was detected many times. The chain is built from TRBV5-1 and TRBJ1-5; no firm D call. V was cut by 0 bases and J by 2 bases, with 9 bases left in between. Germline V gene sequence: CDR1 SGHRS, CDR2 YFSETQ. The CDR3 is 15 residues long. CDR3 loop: CASSLEPGGNQPQHF. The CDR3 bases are TGCGCCAGCAGCTTGGAGCCCGGGGGCAATCAGCCCCAGCATTTT.

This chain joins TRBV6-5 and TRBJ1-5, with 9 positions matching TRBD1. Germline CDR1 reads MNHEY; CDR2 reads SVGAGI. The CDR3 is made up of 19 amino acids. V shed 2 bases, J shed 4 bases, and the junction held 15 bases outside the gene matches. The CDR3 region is CASSYLLVPGQGGNQPQHF. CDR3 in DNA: TGTGCCAGCAGTTACCTACTAGTCCCGGGACAGGGAGGAAATCAGCCCCAGCATTTT.

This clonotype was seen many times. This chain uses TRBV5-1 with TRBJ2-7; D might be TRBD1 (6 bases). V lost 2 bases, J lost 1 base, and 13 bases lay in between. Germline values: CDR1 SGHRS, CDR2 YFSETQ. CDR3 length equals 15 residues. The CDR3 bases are TGCGCCAGCAGCTTACAGGGTGCTGGTTCCTACGAGCAGTACTTC. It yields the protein CASSLQGAGSYEQYF.

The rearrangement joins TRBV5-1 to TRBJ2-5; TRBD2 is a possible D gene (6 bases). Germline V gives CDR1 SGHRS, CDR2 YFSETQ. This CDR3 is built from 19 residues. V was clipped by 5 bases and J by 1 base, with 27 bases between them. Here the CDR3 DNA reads TGCGCCAGCAGTTCCGCCCCCCCCTCGGCGGGGAGTCGCCAAGAGACCCAGTACTTC. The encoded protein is CASSSAPPSAGSRQETQYF.

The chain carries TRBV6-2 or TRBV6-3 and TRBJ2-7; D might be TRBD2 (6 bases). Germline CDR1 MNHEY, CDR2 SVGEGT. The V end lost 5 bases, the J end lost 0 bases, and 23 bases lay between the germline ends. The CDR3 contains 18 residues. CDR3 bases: TGTGCCAGCAGTCATCCTTTTGCGCGGGGCTTAAGCTCCTACGAGCAGTACTTC. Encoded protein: CASSHPFARGLSSYEQYF.

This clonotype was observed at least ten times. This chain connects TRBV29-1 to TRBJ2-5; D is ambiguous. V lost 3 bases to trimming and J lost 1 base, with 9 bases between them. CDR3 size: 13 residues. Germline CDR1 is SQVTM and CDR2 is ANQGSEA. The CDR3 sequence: CSVELGSQETQYF. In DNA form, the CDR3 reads TGCAGCGTTGAGCTGGGTTCCCAAGAGACCCAGTACTTC.

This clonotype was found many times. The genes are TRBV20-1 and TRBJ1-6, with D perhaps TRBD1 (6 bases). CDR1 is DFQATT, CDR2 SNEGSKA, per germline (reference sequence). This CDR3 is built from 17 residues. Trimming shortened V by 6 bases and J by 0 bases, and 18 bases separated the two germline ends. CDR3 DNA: TGCAGTGCCCCACGGGGGCAGGGGAGCTCCTATAATTCACCCCTCCACTTT. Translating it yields CSAPRGQGSSYNSPLHF.

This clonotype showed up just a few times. In nucleotides, the CDR3 is TGTGCCAGCAGCTTGGACTACTCTAGAGAGCAGTACTTC. Residues: CASSLDYSREQYF. This chain connects TRBV5-8 to TRBJ2-7; no firm D call. CDR1 is SGHTS and CDR2 is YDEGEE in the germline V gene. The CDR3 runs to 13 residues. Trimming cost V 0 bases and J 7 bases, with 11 bases left between them.

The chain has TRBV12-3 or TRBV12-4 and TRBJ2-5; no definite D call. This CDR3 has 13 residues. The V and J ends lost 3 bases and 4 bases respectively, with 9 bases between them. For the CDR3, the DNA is TGTGCCAGCAGTTTTGGGCAGTCAGAGACCCAGTACTTC. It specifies CASSFGQSETQYF.

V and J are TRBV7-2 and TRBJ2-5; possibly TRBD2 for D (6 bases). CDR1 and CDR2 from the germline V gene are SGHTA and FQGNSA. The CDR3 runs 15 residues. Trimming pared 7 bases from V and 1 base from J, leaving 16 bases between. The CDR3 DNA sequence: TGTGCCAGCACCCTCCGAGGAGCGGGCCAAGAGACCCAGTACTTC. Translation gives CASTLRGAGQETQYF. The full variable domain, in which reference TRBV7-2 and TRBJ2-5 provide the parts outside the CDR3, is GAGVSQSPSNKVTEKGKDVELRCDPISGHTALYWYRQSLGQGLEFLIYFQGNSAPDKSGLPSDRFSAERTGGSVSTLTIQRTQQEDSAVYLCASTLRGAGQETQYFGPGTRLLVL.